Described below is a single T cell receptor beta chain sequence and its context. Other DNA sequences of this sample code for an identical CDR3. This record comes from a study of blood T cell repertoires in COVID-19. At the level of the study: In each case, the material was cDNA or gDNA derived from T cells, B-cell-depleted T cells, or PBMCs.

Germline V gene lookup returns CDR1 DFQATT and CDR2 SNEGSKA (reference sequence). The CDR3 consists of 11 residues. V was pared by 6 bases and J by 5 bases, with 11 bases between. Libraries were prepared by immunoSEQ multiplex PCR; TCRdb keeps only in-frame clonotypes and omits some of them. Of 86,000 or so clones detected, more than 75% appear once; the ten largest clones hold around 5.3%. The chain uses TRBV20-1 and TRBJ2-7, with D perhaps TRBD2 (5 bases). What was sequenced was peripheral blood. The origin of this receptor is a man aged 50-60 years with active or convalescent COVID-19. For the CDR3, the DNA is TGCAGTGCCACAAGCGGCCACGAGCAGTACTTC. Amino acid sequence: CSATSGHEQYF.